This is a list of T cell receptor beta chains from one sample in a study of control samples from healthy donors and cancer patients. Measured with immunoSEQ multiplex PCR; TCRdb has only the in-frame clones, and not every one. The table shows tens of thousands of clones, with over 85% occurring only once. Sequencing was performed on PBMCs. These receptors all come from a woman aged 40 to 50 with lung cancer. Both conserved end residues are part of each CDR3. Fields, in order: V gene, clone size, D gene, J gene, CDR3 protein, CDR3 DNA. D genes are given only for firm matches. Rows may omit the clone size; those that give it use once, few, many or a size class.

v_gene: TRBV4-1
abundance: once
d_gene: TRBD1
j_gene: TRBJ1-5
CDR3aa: CASSQGGQGLSNQPQHF
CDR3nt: TGCGCCAGCAGCCAGGGCGGACAGGGACTTAGCAATCAGCCCCAGCATTTT

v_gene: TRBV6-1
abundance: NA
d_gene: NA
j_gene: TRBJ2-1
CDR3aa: CASSDNGGPLKFF
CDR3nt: TGTGCCAGCAGTGATAATGGGGGGCCCCTAAAGTTCTTC

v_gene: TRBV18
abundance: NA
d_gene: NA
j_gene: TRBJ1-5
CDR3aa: CASSQSSGNSNQPQHF
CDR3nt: TGTGCCAGCTCCCAATCCTCCGGCAATAGCAATCAGCCCCAGCATTTT

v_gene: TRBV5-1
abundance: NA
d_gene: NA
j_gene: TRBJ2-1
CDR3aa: CASSLSGTEGEQFF
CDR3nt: TGCGCCAGCAGCTTGAGCGGGACAGAGGGTGAGCAGTTCTTC

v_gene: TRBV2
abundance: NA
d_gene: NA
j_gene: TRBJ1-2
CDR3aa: CASRPGRLIEGYTF
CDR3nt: TGTGCCAGCAGGCCGGGGAGACTGATAGAAGGCTACACCTTC

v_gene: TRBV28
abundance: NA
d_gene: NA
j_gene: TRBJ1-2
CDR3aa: CASSFLYYGYTF
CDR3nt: TGTGCCAGCAGTTTTCTATACTATGGCTACACCTTC

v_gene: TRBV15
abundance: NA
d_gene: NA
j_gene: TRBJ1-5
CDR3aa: CATSRDLSGGYQPQHF
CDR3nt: TGTGCCACCAGCAGAGATCTTTCAGGAGGGTATCAGCCCCAGCATTTT

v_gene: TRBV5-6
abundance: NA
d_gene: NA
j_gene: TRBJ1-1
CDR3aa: CASNVEGNTEAFF
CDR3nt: TGTGCCAGCAACGTAGAGGGGAACACTGAAGCTTTCTTT

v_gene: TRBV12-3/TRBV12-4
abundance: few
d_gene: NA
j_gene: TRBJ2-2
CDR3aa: CAASGTGELFF
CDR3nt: TGTGCTGCCTCAGGGACCGGGGAGCTGTTTTTT

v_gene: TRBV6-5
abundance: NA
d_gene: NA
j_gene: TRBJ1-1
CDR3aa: CASSYSRNTEAFF
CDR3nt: TGTGCCAGCAGTTACTCCCGGAACACTGAAGCTTTCTTT

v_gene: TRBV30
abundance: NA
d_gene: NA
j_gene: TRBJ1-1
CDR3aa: CAWSDQAGAEAFF
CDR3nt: TGTGCCTGGAGTGACCAGGCTGGGGCTGAAGCTTTCTTT

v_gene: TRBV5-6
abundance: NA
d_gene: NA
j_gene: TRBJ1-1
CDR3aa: CASSHQGGHEAFF
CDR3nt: TGTGCCAGCAGCCACCAAGGCGGACATGAAGCTTTCTTT

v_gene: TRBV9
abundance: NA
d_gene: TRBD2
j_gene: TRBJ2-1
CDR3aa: CASTEAGVVDEQFF
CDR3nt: TGTGCCAGCACCGAGGCGGGGGTTGTCGATGAGCAGTTCTTC

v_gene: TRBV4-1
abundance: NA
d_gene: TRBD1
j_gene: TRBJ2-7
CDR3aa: CASSQPRDSSYEQYF
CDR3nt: TGCGCCAGCAGCCAACCCCGGGACAGTTCCTACGAGCAGTACTTC

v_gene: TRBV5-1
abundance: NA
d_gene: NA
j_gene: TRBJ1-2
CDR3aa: CASRLDRDPYGYTF
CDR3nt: TGCGCCAGCAGGTTAGACAGAGACCCCTATGGCTACACCTTC

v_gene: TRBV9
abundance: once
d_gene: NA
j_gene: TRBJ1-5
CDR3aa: CASSPGTVQPQHF
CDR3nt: TGTGCCAGCAGCCCCGGCACCGTTCAGCCCCAGCATTTT

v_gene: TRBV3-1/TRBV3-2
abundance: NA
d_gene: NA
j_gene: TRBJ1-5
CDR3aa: CASSQNRGNQPQHF
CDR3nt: TGTGCCAGCAGCCAAAACAGGGGCAATCAGCCCCAGCATTTT

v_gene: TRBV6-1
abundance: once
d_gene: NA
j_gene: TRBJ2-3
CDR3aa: CASSENARSTDTQYF
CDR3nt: TGTGCCAGCAGTGAAAACGCCCGGAGCACAGATACGCAGTATTTT

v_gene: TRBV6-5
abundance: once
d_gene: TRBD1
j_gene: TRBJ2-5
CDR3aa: CASSRTGAETQYF
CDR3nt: TGTGCCAGCAGTCGGACAGGGGCGGAGACCCAGTACTTC

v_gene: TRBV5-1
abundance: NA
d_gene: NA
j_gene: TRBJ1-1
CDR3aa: CASRPGHRNTEAFF
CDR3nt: TGCGCCAGCAGGCCGGGACACCGGAACACTGAAGCTTTCTTT

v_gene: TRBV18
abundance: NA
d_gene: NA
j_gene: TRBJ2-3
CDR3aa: CASSPPGPDTDTQYF
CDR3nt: TGTGCCAGCTCACCACCGGGACCCGACACAGATACGCAGTATTTT

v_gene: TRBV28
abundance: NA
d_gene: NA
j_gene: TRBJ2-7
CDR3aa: CASSLSRSEQYF
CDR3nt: TGTGCCAGCAGTCTCAGCAGGTCCGAGCAGTACTTC

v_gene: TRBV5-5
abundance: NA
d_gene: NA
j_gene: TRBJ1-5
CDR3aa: CASSFTTDSRNQPQHF
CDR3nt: TGTGCCAGCAGTTTCACGACAGATTCCCGCAATCAGCCCCAGCATTTT

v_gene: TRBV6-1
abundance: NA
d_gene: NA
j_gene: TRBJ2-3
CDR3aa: CASSEGGVFNTDTQYF
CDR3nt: TGTGCCAGCAGTGAAGGGGGGGTTTTCAACACAGATACGCAGTATTTT

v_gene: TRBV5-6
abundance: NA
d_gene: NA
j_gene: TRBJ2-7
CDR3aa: CASSLGDYEQYF
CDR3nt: TGTGCCAGCAGCTTAGGGGATTACGAGCAGTACTTC

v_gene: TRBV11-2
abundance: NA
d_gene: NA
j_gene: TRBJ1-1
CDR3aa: CASSLDPRPNTEAFF
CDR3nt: TGTGCCAGCAGCTTAGATCCCCGTCCTAACACTGAAGCTTTCTTT

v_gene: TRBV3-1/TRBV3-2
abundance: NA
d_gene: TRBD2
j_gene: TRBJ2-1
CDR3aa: CASSQASGGPSFSYNEQFF
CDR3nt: TGTGCCAGCAGCCAAGCTAGCGGGGGGCCTTCTTTCTCCTACAATGAGCAGTTCTTC

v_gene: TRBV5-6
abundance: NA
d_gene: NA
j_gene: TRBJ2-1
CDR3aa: CASSLVPLGNNEQFF
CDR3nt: TGTGCCAGCAGCTTGGTACCTTTGGGGAACAATGAGCAGTTCTTC

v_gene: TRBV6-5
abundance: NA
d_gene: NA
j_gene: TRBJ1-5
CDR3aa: CASSYAGTDQPQHF
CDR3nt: TGTGCCAGCAGTTACGCGGGGACGGATCAGCCCCAGCATTTT

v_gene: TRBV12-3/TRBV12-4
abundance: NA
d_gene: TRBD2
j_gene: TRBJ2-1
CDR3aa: CASISGGQGEQFF
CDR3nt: TGTGCCAGCATCTCGGGGGGGCAGGGTGAGCAGTTCTTC

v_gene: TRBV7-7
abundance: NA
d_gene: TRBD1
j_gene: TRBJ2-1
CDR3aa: CASSLHQGANEQFF
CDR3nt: TGTGCTAGCAGCTTACATCAGGGGGCTAATGAGCAGTTCTTC

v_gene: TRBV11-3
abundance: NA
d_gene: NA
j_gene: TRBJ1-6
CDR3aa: CASSSRLQGNNSPLHF
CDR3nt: TGTGCCAGCAGTTCTAGACTACAGGGAAATAATTCACCCCTCCACTTT

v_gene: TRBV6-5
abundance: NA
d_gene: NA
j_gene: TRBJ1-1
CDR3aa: CASSSSEGQNTEAFF
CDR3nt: TGTGCCAGCAGTTCCTCCGAAGGACAGAACACTGAAGCTTTCTTT

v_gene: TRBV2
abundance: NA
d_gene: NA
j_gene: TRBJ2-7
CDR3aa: CASSVGGTFSYEQYF
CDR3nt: TGTGCCAGCAGTGTAGGGGGAACTTTCTCCTACGAGCAGTACTTC

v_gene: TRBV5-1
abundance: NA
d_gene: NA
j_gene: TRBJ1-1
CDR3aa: CASSLGAFAEAFF
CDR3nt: TGCGCCAGCAGCTTGGGGGCATTTGCTGAAGCTTTCTTT

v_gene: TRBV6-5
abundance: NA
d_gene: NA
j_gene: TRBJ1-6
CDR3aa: CAGRGGTYNSPLHF
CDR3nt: TGTGCCGGGCGGGGGGGTACCTATAATTCACCCCTCCACTTT

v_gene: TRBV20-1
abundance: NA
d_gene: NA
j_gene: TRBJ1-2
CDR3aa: CSASSGTVTYGYTF
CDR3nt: TGCAGTGCTAGTTCAGGGACCGTAACCTATGGCTACACCTTC

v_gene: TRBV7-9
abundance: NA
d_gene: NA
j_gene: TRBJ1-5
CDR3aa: CASSLLGGNNQPQHF
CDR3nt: TGTGCCAGCAGCCTTTTGGGGGGAAACAATCAGCCCCAGCATTTT

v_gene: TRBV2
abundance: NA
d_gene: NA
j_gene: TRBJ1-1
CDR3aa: CASSGQTPNTEAFF
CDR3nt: TGTGCCAGCAGCGGCCAGACACCGAACACTGAAGCTTTCTTT

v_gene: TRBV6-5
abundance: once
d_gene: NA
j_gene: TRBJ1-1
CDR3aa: CASSFWLNTEAFF
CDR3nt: TGTGCCAGCAGTTTCTGGTTGAACACTGAAGCTTTCTTT

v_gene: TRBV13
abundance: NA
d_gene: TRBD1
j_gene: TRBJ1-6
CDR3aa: CASSLETGINSPLHF
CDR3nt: TGTGCCAGCAGCTTAGAGACAGGGATTAATTCACCCCTCCACTTT

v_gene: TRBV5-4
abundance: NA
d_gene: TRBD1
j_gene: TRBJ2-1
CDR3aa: CASSQPGTGYGNEQFF
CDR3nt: TGTGCCAGCAGCCAACCCGGGACAGGGTACGGGAATGAGCAGTTCTTC

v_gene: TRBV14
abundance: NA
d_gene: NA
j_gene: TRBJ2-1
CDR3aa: CASSQDTKQGSNEQFF
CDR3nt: TGTGCCAGCAGCCAAGATACGAAGCAGGGTAGCAATGAGCAGTTCTTC

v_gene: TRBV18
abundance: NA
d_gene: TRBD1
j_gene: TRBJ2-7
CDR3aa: CASSRQGDEQYF
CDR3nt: TGTGCCAGCTCACGACAGGGGGACGAGCAGTACTTC

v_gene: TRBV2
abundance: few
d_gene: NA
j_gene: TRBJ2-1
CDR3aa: CASGGGSNGPYNEQFF
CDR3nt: TGTGCCAGCGGCGGTGGGTCGAACGGGCCCTACAATGAGCAGTTCTTC

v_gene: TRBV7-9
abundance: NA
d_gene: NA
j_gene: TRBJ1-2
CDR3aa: CASRKGPLLYGYTF
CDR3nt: TGTGCCAGCAGGAAAGGACCGCTTCTTTATGGCTACACCTTC

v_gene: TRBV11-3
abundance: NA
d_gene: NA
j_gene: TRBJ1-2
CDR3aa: CASSAGSYGYTF
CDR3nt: TGTGCCAGCAGCGCAGGGTCCTATGGCTACACCTTC

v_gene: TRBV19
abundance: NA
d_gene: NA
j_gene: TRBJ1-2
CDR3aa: CASRAGQGDYGYTF
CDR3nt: TGTGCCAGTAGGGCTGGTCAGGGTGACTATGGCTACACCTTC

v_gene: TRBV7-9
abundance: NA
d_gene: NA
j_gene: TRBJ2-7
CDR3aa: CACRDTSYEQYF
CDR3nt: TGTGCCTGCCGGGACACCAGCTACGAGCAGTACTTC

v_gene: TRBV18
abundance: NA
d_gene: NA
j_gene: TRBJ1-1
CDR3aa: CASSSSGNAEAFF
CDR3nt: TGTGCCAGCTCCTCTTCGGGGAACGCTGAAGCTTTCTTT

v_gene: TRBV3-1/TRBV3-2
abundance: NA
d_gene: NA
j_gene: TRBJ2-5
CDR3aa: CASSQDSGVVETQYF
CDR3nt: TGTGCCAGCAGCCAAGATTCAGGGGTGGTGGAGACCCAGTACTTC

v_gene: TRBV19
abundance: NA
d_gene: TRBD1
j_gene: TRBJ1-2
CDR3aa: CASSILQARTGNYGYTF
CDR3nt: TGTGCCAGTAGTATACTCCAAGCCCGGACAGGGAACTATGGCTACACCTTC

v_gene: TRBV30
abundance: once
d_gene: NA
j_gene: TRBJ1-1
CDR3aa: CAWSPRLIRTEAFF
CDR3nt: TGTGCCTGGAGTCCCCGATTGATTAGGACTGAAGCTTTCTTT

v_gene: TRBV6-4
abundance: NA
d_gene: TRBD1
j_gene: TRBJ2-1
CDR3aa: CASSAQGGNNNEQFF
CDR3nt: TGTGCCAGCAGCGCACAGGGGGGCAATAACAATGAGCAGTTCTTC

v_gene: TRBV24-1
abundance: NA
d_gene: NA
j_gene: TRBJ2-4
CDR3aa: CATSDLRQNIQYF
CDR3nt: TGTGCCACCAGTGATTTGCGGCAAAACATTCAGTACTTC

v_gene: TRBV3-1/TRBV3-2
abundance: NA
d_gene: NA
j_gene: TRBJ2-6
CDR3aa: CASSSSGANVLTF
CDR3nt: TGTGCCAGCAGTAGCTCTGGGGCCAACGTCCTGACTTTC

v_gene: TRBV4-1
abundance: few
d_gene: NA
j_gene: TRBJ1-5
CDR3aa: CASSQRKVAGNQPQHF
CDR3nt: TGCGCCAGCAGCCAACGGAAGGTCGCGGGCAATCAGCCCCAGCATTTT